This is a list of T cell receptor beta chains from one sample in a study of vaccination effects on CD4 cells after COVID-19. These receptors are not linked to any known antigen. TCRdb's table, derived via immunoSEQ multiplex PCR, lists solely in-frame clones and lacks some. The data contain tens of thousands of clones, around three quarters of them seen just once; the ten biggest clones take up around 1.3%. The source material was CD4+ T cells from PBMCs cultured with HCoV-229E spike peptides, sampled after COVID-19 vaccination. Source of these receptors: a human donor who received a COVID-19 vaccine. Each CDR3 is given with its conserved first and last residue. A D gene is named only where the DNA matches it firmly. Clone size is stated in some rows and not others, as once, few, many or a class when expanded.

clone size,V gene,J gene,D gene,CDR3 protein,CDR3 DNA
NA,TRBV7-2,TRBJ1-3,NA,CASSLREGNTIYF,TGTGCCAGCAGCTTAAGGGAGGGAAACACCATATATTTT
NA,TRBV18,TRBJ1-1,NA,CASSPPSLDTEAFF,TGTGCCAGCTCACCACCCTCTCTCGATACTGAAGCTTTCTTT
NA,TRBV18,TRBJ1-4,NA,CASSPVTTSSNEKLFF,TGTGCCAGCTCACCCGTAACAACAAGTAGTAATGAAAAACTGTTTTTT
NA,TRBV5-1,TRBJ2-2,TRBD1,CASSQDRGRTGELFF,TGCGCCAGCAGCCAGGACAGGGGGCGCACCGGGGAGCTGTTTTTT
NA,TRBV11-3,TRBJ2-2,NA,CASSPEWGSGELFF,TGTGCCAGCAGCCCCGAGTGGGGGTCCGGGGAGCTGTTTTTT
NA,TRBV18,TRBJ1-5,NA,CASSPDQAGGNQPQHF,TGTGCCAGCTCACCTGACCAGGCTGGGGGCAATCAGCCCCAGCATTTT
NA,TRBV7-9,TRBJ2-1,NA,CASTRLGGGEQFF,TGTGCCAGCACCCGTCTGGGGGGAGGTGAGCAGTTCTTC
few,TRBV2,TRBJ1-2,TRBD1,CASSLDRGSGYGYTF,TGTGCCAGCAGCCTAGACAGGGGCTCGGGCTATGGCTACACCTTC
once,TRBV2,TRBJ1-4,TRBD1,CASRNRGLGEKLFF,TGTGCCAGCCGGAACAGGGGGCTGGGTGAAAAACTGTTTTTT
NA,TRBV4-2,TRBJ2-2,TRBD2,CASSQAGLAGAGELFF,TGTGCCAGCAGCCAAGCGGGACTAGCGGGGGCCGGGGAGCTGTTTTTT
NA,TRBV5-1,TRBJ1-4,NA,CASRGFNEKLFF,TGCGCCAGCAGGGGATTTAATGAAAAACTGTTTTTT
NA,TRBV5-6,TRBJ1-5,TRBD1,CASSLKGAHQPQHF,TGTGCCAGCAGCTTGAAGGGGGCGCATCAGCCCCAGCATTTT
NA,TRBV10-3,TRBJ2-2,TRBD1,CAISPGQGLAGELFF,TGTGCCATCAGTCCTGGACAGGGGTTAGCCGGGGAGCTGTTTTTT
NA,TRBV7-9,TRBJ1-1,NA,CASSLEGMNTEAFF,TGTGCCAGCAGCTTGGAGGGGATGAACACTGAAGCTTTCTTT
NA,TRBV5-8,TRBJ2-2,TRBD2,CASSLNSGGAAGELFF,TGTGCCAGCAGCCTAAATAGCGGGGGGGCCGCCGGGGAGCTGTTTTTT
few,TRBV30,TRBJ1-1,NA,CAWSLAQREDTEAFF,TGTGCCTGGAGTTTGGCCCAGCGGGAGGACACTGAAGCTTTCTTT
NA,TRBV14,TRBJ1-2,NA,CASRFHSGAGGYTF,TGTGCCAGCAGGTTCCACTCCGGGGCAGGAGGCTACACCTTC
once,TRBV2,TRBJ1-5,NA,CASRFSLSQPQHF,TGTGCCAGCAGATTTTCTTTAAGTCAGCCCCAGCATTTT
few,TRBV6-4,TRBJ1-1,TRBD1,CASRLGTGNTEAFF,TGTGCCAGCAGATTAGGGACAGGGAACACTGAAGCTTTCTTT
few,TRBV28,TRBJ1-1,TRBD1,CASSPVTGPNTEAFF,TGTGCCAGCAGTCCGGTGACAGGGCCGAACACTGAAGCTTTCTTT
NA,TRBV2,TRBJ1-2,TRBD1,CASRERGTGYGYTF,TGTGCCAGCAGGGAACGCGGGACAGGTTATGGCTACACCTTC
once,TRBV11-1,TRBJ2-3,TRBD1,CASSLGDRVSPDTQYF,TGTGCCAGCAGCTTGGGGGACAGGGTGTCCCCAGATACGCAGTATTTT
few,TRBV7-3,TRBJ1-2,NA,CASSQLPEEGYTF,TGTGCCAGCAGCCAGCTGCCCGAGGAAGGCTACACCTTC
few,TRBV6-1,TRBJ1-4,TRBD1,CASSVRSLTGGWEKLFF,TGTGCCAGCAGTGTAAGAAGTCTGACAGGGGGTTGGGAAAAACTGTTTTTT
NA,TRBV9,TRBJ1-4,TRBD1,CASSVQGQTTNEKLFF,TGTGCCAGCAGCGTCCAGGGACAGACAACTAATGAAAAACTGTTTTTT
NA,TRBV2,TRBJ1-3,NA,CASSFGEGAGNTIYF,TGTGCCAGCAGCTTCGGGGAGGGAGCTGGAAACACCATATATTTT
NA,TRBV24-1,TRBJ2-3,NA,CATSVSGLFTDTQYF,TGTGCCACCAGTGTGTCGGGGCTCTTCACAGATACGCAGTATTTT
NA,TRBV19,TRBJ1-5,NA,CASSTDLRGGNQPQHF,TGTGCCAGTAGTACGGACCTTCGGGGGGGCAATCAGCCCCAGCATTTT
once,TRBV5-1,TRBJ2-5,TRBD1,CASSWIGQARETQYF,TGCGCCAGCAGTTGGATCGGACAGGCGAGAGAGACCCAGTACTTC
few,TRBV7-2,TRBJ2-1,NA,CASRYTGNSYNEQFF,TGTGCCAGCAGGTACACAGGGAACTCCTACAATGAGCAGTTCTTC
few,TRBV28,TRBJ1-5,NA,CASKAGDLNIHQPQHF,TGTGCCAGCAAGGCAGGGGATTTAAACATTCATCAGCCCCAGCATTTT
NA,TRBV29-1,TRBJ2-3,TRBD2,CSVAEGTSGGSDTQYF,TGCAGCGTTGCGGAGGGGACTAGCGGGGGGTCAGATACGCAGTATTTT
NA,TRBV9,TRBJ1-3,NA,CASSPTGNGNTIYF,TGTGCCAGCAGCCCTACAGGGAATGGAAACACCATATATTTT
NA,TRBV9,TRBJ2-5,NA,CASSVGLAPQETQYF,TGTGCCAGCAGCGTAGGATTAGCACCGCAAGAGACCCAGTACTTC
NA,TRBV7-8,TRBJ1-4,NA,CASSLVRQSNEKLFF,TGTGCCAGCAGCTTAGTTAGACAGTCTAATGAAAAACTGTTTTTT